The clone carrying this TCR beta chain came up a few times. Its antigen is currently unknown. The data were obtained in a study of CD8+ T cells in alopecia areata. Study results and limitations: TCRs were shared less clearly across patients than in mice, possibly for HLA-related reasons. For lesional scalp, especially alopecia totalis/universalis, clonality was higher than in normal scalp. Sequencing of scalp tissue also captures the resident alphabeta T cells of normal skin.

PBMCs were stained for CD3, CD4 and CD8, and CD4+ and CD8+ T cells were sorted. Sequencing templates came from extracted RNA that was reverse transcribed into cDNA. The method was immunoSEQ multiplex PCR; TCRdb's version includes in-frame clones alone and lacks a portion of them. The table shows 100,000 to 120,000 clones, with approximately 60% occurring only once. Deletions cut 3 bases from V and 11 bases from J, with 13 bases between. The CDR3 runs 12 residues. Sequencing was carried out using CD8+ T cells sorted from blood. The V and J genes are TRBV23-1 and TRBJ1-1; D might be TRBD1 (5 bases). TRBV23-1 is filed as an ORF, its function uncertain. The receptor was isolated from a human donor in good health. CDR3: CASSHRDFEAFF. CDR3 bases: TGCGCCAGCAGTCACAGGGATTTTGAGGCTTTCTTT.